The 10 T cell receptor beta chains in this list originate from one sample, sequenced in a study of identical twins. Each CDR3 protein gets one entry after TCRdb re-called the 5' RACE reads with MiXCR. In the table there are 350,000 to 600,000 distinct CDR3 sequences, 13% to 15% of which are singletons. The data also belong to a second study, concerning yellow fever vaccine responses in identical twins.

The sample was CD4+ T cells sorted from blood. These receptors were taken from a young woman in good health.

The rearrangement uses TRBV4-3 and TRBJ2-7; the match to TRBD2 covers 7 bases. Germline V gene sequence: CDR1 LGHNA, CDR2 YSLEER. This CDR3 is 16 amino acids long. The junction had 7 bases not matched to a gene; V was cut back by 0 bases and J by 2 bases. CDR3 amino acids: CASSQEGQGGPYEQYF. The CDR3, as DNA: TGCGCCAGCAGCCAAGAGGGTCAGGGAGGGCCCTACGAGCAGTACTTC.

This chain joins TRBV20-1 and TRBJ2-5; TRBD2 is a possible D gene (6 bases). Per the germline V gene, CDR1 is DFQATT and CDR2 is SNEGSKA (reference sequence). V gave up 0 bases and J gave up 2 bases, with 13 bases separating them. This CDR3 is 15 amino acids long. CDR3 nucleotide sequence: TGCAGTGCTAGAGATATTTACGGGGGACAAGAGACCCAGTACTTC. Translating gives CSARDIYGGQETQYF.

This chain joins TRBV5-1 and TRBJ2-3; a possible D gene is TRBD2 (5 bases). CDR3 length equals 14 residues. V lost 0 bases, J lost 5 bases, and 10 bases lay in between. The V gene's germline CDR1 is SGHRS and CDR2 YFSETQ. CDR3 amino acids: CASSLESEVDTQYF. In nucleotides, the CDR3 is TGCGCCAGCAGCTTGGAGTCGGAGGTAGATACGCAGTATTTT.

This clonotype appeared a few times. This chain links TRBV11-3 with TRBJ2-2, with D maybe TRBD1 (6 bases). CDR1 and CDR2 (germline): SGHNT, YENEEA. The CDR3 consists of 14 residues. V shed 4 bases and J shed 6 bases, with 12 bases lying between them. DNA for the CDR3: TGTGCCAGCAGCTCAAACCAGGGGTCCGGGGAGCTGTTTTTT. As protein: CASSSNQGSGELFF.

This clonotype was picked up a small number of times. The CDR3, as DNA: TGTGCCAGCAGAGCCAGAGTGGGTAGCAATCAGCCCCAGCATTTT. The encoded protein is CASRARVGSNQPQHF. V and J are TRBV6-1 and TRBJ1-5; D uncertain. V lost 6 bases, J lost 0 bases, and 12 bases lay in between. Germline CDR1 and CDR2: MNHNS and SASEGT. The CDR3 spans 15 residues.

This clonotype was seen only a few times. The chain recombines TRBV19 with TRBJ2-2; D is ambiguous. The germline CDR1 and CDR2 sequences are LNHDA and SQIVND (reference sequence). CDR3 size: 20 residues. V lost 7 bases and J lost 2, with 29 bases in between. The CDR3 spells CASIRSFKTTSSKNTGELFF. The CDR3 region has the DNA TGTGCCAGTATAAGATCATTCAAGACAACAAGTAGTAAAAACACCGGGGAGCTGTTTTTT. The entire variable domain, with the rest obtained from reference TRBV19 and TRBJ2-2, is as follows: DGGITQSPKYLFRKEGQNVTLSCEQNLNHDAMYWYRQDPGQGLRLIYYSQIVNDFQKGDIAEGYSVSREKKESFPLTVTSAQKNPTAFYLCASIRSFKTTSSKNTGELFFGEGSRLTVL.

J is TRBJ2-7 and V is TRBV10-3, with a possible D match to TRBD2 (7 bases). The V gene lost 6 bases and the J gene lost 6 bases, with 15 bases spanning the gap. Germline lookup yields CDR1 ENHRY and CDR2 SYGVKD. CDR3 length: 13 residues. The DNA of the CDR3 is TGTGCCATCAGGGGGGAGGGGGAAGGCGAGCAGTACTTC. This encodes CAIRGEGEGEQYF.

This CDR3 reads CASRSRAGTGVWEQYF. The CDR3 DNA reads as TGCGCCAGCAGATCCCGAGCCGGGACAGGGGTTTGGGAGCAGTACTTC. The gene calls are TRBV5-1 and TRBJ2-7; the match to TRBD1 covers 10 bases. CDR3 length: 16 residues. Looked up from germline, CDR1 is SGHRS and CDR2 is YFSETQ. V shed 5 bases and J 7 bases; nucleotides not matched to a gene: 15.

There are a few counts of this clonotype. The rearrangement links TRBV7-9 to TRBJ2-5, with 8 positions matching TRBD1. Germline V CDR1 and CDR2: SEHNR, FQNEAQ (reference sequence). This CDR3 spans 15 amino acids. Losses at the gene ends were 5 bases for V and 5 bases for J; bases not matched to a gene: 10. CDR3 bases: TGTGCCAGCAGCCCCAAGACAGGGGCCGGGGAGACCCAGTACTTC. Its protein product is CASSPKTGAGETQYF.

The chain links TRBV5-6 to TRBJ2-1; TRBD2 aligns across 8 bases. J lost 5 bases, V lost 1 base, and 11 bases had no gene match. Germline V lookup: CDR1 SGHDT, CDR2 YYEEEE. This CDR3 spans 17 amino acids. The CDR3 here is CASSLWLRSGGDNEQFF. The CDR3 DNA reads as TGTGCCAGCAGCTTGTGGCTGCGGTCCGGGGGGGACAATGAGCAGTTCTTC.